The 12 T cell receptor beta chains below were found in one sample sequenced in a study of cytomegalovirus exposure and HLA in healthy donors. The PCR ran on 60 Vbeta and 13 Jbeta primers. Sequencing was performed with immunoSEQ multiplex PCR; in TCRdb, only in-frame clones are kept and a portion is missing. The sample includes about 140,000 clones, roughly 80% of them seen just once. The sample comprised PBMCs. Every receptor here comes from a man aged 40-55 years in good health and CMV-seronegative.

This clone was seen more than once but under ten times. This chain joins TRBV6-1 and TRBJ1-5; 7 nucleotides match TRBD1. Germline CDR1 and CDR2: MNHNS and SASEGT. J gave up 4 bases and V 7 bases, and 4 bases lay outside the gene matches. This CDR3 has 13 amino acids. CDR3 bases: TGTGCCAGCATCGGGACAGTGAATCAGCCCCAGCATTTT. Amino acid sequence: CASIGTVNQPQHF.

This clone has a handful of counts. The rearrangement uses TRBV29-1 and TRBJ1-1; D not certain. The germline V gene has CDR1 SQVTM and CDR2 ANQGSEA. The CDR3 has 13 residues. Trimming took off 4 bases at V and 2 bases at J, with 11 bases between the two ends. CDR3 region: CSVVEQPNTEAFF. CDR3 in DNA: TGCAGCGTTGTGGAACAGCCTAACACTGAAGCTTTCTTT. The whole variable domain, filled in from reference TRBV29-1 and TRBJ1-1, reads SAVISQKPSRDICQRGTSLTIQCQVDSQVTMMFWYRQQPGQSLTLIATANQGSEATYESGFVIDKFPISRPNLTFSTLTVSNMSPEDSSIYLCSVVEQPNTEAFFGQGTRLTVV.

The chain is built from TRBV27 and TRBJ2-7, with 9 bases fitting TRBD2. There are 13 residues in the CDR3. J gave up 6 bases and V 10 bases, and 10 bases lay outside the gene matches. Germline V CDR1 and CDR2: MNHEY, SMNVEV (reference sequence). CDR3 residues: CATRAGGQGEQYF. The DNA for the CDR3 is TGTGCCACCCGGGCGGGGGGGCAGGGCGAGCAGTACTTC.

A single count supports this clone. The J gene is TRBJ1-2, the V gene TRBV7-8; D perhaps matches TRBD1 (6 bases). CDR3 length equals 14 residues. V lost 5 bases to trimming and J lost 9 bases, with 19 bases between them. CDR1 and CDR2 (germline): SGHVS, FQNEAQ. The chain's CDR3 is CASSMTPETGSYTF. CDR3 nucleotides: TGTGCCAGCAGCATGACCCCGGAGACAGGTAGCTACACCTTC.

V gene TRBV6-6 combines with J gene TRBJ1-2, with 8 bases lining up with TRBD1. V was pared by 7 bases and J by 1 base, with 8 bases of the junction left unmatched. The CDR3 loop spans 15 amino acids. Germline V gene data show CDR1 as MNHNY and CDR2 as SVGAGI (reference sequence). CDR3 nucleotides: TGTGCCAGCACTGCGACAGGGGCCATTAACTATGGCTACACCTTC. Its translation: CASTATGAINYGYTF.

The chain recombines TRBV2 with TRBJ1-2; D is possibly TRBD1 (5 bases). The CDR3 spans 15 residues. The germline V gene has CDR1 SNHLY and CDR2 FYNNEI. The V end was cut by 7 bases, the J end by 9 bases, with 24 bases between. CDR3 protein: CASKEYVLQDGSYTF. The CDR3 nucleotides read TGTGCCAGCAAGGAGTACGTTTTACAGGACGGTAGCTACACCTTC.

The chain couples TRBV5-8 to TRBJ1-1, with D unclear. V was cut by 5 bases and J by 3 bases, with 17 bases left in between. The CDR3 runs 15 residues. Looked up from germline, CDR1 is SGHTS and CDR2 is YDEGEE. CDR3 loop: CASRQTDQRDTEAFF. As DNA, the CDR3 is TGTGCCAGCAGACAAACTGATCAGAGGGACACTGAAGCTTTCTTT.

The genes are TRBV28 and TRBJ1-2; a weak D match, TRBD1 (6 bases). V shed 6 bases and J shed 8 bases, with 19 bases lying between them. Germline CDR1 reads MDHEN; CDR2 reads SYDVKM. The length of the CDR3 is 14 residues. In DNA, the CDR3 is TGTGCCAGCAGCGGAGGTACAGGGCAGGACGGCTACACCTTC. Residues: CASSGGTGQDGYTF.

This rearrangement joins TRBV6-5 to TRBJ2-3; unclear D gene. The CDR3 is 15 amino acids. In germline, CDR1 is MNHEY, CDR2 SVGAGI. Trimming removed 2 bases at V and 2 bases at J, with 11 bases between. CDR3 region: CASSYERSSTDTQYF. CDR3 DNA sequence: TGTGCCAGCAGTTACGAGCGTTCTTCCACAGATACGCAGTATTTT.

The rearrangement uses TRBV6-5 and TRBJ2-5; D remains unclear. The CDR3 is made up of 13 amino acids. V was clipped by 7 bases and J by 0 bases, with 9 bases between them. The germline V gene has CDR1 MNHEY and CDR2 SVGAGI. In DNA form, the CDR3 reads TGTGCCAGCACCTTCGGGTACCAAGAGACCCAGTACTTC. This encodes CASTFGYQETQYF.

This chain links TRBV4-1 with TRBJ2-7; TRBD2 agrees at 10 bases. Germline V gives CDR1 MGHRA, CDR2 YSYEKL. J was trimmed by 3 bases and V by 0 bases; bases with no gene match: 2. The CDR3 spans 15 residues. For the CDR3, the DNA is TGCGCCAGCAGCCAAGATCAGCGGGGGGGCTACGAGCAGTACTTC. Residues: CASSQDQRGGYEQYF.

For the CDR3, the DNA is TGTGCCAGCTCACATCCGGGATCCGGCGATGAAAACACCATATATTTT. It is translated as CASSHPGSGDENTIYF. This chain links TRBV18 with TRBJ1-3; D is uncertain. V lost 4 bases to trimming and J lost 6 bases, with 19 bases between them. The germline gives CDR1 KGHSH, CDR2 LQKENI. This CDR3 is built from 16 residues. Filled out from reference TRBV18 and TRBJ1-3, the complete variable domain reads NAGVMQNPRHLVRRRGQEARLRCSPMKGHSHVYWYRQLPEEGLKFMVYLQKENIIDESGMPKERFSAEFPKEGPSILRIQQVVRGDSAAYFCASSHPGSGDENTIYFGEGSWLTVV.